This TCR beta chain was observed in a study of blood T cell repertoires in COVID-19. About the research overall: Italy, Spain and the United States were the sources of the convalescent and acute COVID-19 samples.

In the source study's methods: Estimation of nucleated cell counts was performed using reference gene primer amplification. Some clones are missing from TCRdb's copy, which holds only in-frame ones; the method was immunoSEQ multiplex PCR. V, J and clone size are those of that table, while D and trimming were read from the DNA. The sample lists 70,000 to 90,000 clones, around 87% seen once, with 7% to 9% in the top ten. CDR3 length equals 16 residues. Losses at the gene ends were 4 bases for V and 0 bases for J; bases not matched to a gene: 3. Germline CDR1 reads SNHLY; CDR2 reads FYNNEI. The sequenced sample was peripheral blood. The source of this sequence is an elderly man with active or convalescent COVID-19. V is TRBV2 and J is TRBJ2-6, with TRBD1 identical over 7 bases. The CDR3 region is CASSATGPSGANVLTF. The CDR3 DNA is TGTGCCAGCAGTGCGACAGGGCCCTCTGGGGCCAACGTCCTGACTTTC.